Listed below are T cell receptor beta chains from one sample, sequenced in a study of T cell repertoires in cytomegalovirus infection. Using its own MiXCR run on the reads, TCRdb lists one record per CDR3 protein. This sample has some 600,000 distinct CDR3 sequences; 20% to 25% occur once, and the top ten carry around 7.6%. The specimen sequenced was CD8+ T cells from PBMCs. These receptors all stem from a human donor in good health (CMV status not recorded). Some clones in this sample may be carry-over from other donors' samples. The CDR3 runs from the conserved cysteine through the conserved F or W. The size entry is marked missing in some rows and otherwise reads once, few, many or a size class.

14,few,TRBV29-1,CSVVSAGTNEKLFF
16,-,TRBV5-4,CASSLASGVNTGELFF
20,-,TRBV7-6,CASSSPRGTQSYGNTGELFF
12,-,TRBV7-4,CASNPMKNGYTF
13,many,TRBV13,CASSLQGSDGYTF
16,many,TRBV7-8,CASSLAGAASNKKAFF
12,few,TRBV9,CASSNGRTEAFF
14,few,TRBV7-9,CASSIPGQGYEQYF
14,few,TRBV15,CATSRDQPGTEAFF
20,few,TRBV2,CASSDIRTSGEKGFQETQYF
13,few,TRBV6-5,CASTRDGTGELFF
14,many,TRBV7-8,CASNPKGSTDTQYF
15,few,TRBV4-1,CASSQRGGSNQPQHF
21,many,TRBV6-2/TRBV6-3,CASSYGTQTGPLVPLQETQYF
18,-,TRBV13,CASSLGRDSWTSNEKLFF
16,-,TRBV6-2/TRBV6-3,CASSYPDGLKLREQYF
14,few,TRBV28,CASRPGQYYNEQFF